Shown below are 8 T cell receptor beta chains from a single sample sequenced in a study of blood T cell repertoires in COVID-19. The assay was immunoSEQ multiplex PCR, and TCRdb's table has in-frame clones only and misses some. The sample has 230,000 or so clones; around 81% are singletons. Sequencing input: peripheral blood. The source of these receptors is a woman aged 80 or older with COVID-19, enrolled during active disease.

This sequence joins TRBV12-3 or TRBV12-4 and TRBJ1-2; D might be TRBD1 (5 bases). Trimming took 6 bases from V and 8 from J, leaving 16 bases between them. This CDR3 comprises 13 residues. CDR3 nucleotide sequence: TGTGCCAGCAGCTTCGGGACTTCCCCGGGCTACACCTTC. Its translation: CASSFGTSPGYTF.

V is TRBV11-3 and J is TRBJ2-5; D call uncertain. V was clipped by 2 bases and J by 7 bases, with 8 bases between them. The CDR3 contains 12 residues. The germline V gene encodes CDR1 SGHNT and CDR2 YENEEA. The CDR3 nucleotides are TGTGCCAGCAGCTTAAGTAGAGGGACCCAGTACTTC. Protein: CASSLSRGTQYF.

The chain combines TRBV5-5 with TRBJ2-1, with 11 bases fitting TRBD2. V shed 4 bases, J shed 2 bases, and the junction held 5 bases outside the gene matches. The V gene's germline CDR1 is SGHKS and CDR2 YYEKEE (reference sequence). This CDR3 spans 16 amino acids. Here the CDR3 reads CASSARLAGTYNEQFF. CDR3 DNA: TGTGCCAGCAGCGCAAGACTAGCGGGGACCTACAATGAGCAGTTCTTC.

This chain joins TRBV19 and TRBJ2-3; the match to TRBD1 covers 7 bases. V was clipped by 9 bases and J by 7 bases; unmatched bases: 7. Looked up from germline, CDR1 is LNHDA and CDR2 is SQIVND (reference sequence). The CDR3 totals 12 residues. CDR3 loop: CASRDSWHTQYF. CDR3 sequence (DNA): TGTGCCAGCCGGGACAGTTGGCATACGCAGTATTTT. Based on the CDR3 plus reference TRBV19 and TRBJ2-3, the full variable domain is DGGITQSPKYLFRKEGQNVTLSCEQNLNHDAMYWYRQDPGQGLRLIYYSQIVNDFQKGDIAEGYSVSREKKESFPLTVTSAQKNPTAFYLCASRDSWHTQYFGPGTRLTVL.

This clone has just one count. J is TRBJ1-5 and V is TRBV5-4; TRBD1 matches at 7 bases. Germline-derived CDR1 and CDR2 are SGHNT and YYREEE (reference sequence). The CDR3 consists of 16 residues. V shed 9 bases and J 1 base; nucleotides not matched to a gene: 13. The CDR3 coding sequence is TGTGCCACCACAAAAGAACCGGGACAGAGCAATCAGCCCCAGCATTTT. Translated: CATTKEPGQSNQPQHF.

A single count supports this clone. The chain is built from TRBV19 and TRBJ2-5, with TRBD2 matching over 8 bases. This CDR3 has 15 amino acids. Germline V lookup: CDR1 LNHDA, CDR2 SQIVND (reference sequence). The trim removed 10 bases at V and 4 bases at J, leaving 14 bases unmatched. CDR3 DNA: TGTGCCACCTTGGCGGGGGTTGCGGGAGGAGAGACCCAGTACTTC. Translating it yields CATLAGVAGGETQYF.

This sequence joins TRBV7-2 and TRBJ2-7, with TRBD2 matching 7 bases. Germline CDR1 and CDR2: SGHTA and FQGNSA. V was pared by 8 bases and J by 4 bases, with 14 bases of the junction left unmatched. The CDR3 consists of 15 residues. The CDR3 region is CASSQAGREYYEQYF. The CDR3 bases are TGTGCCAGCTCCCAAGCTGGGCGGGAGTATTACGAGCAGTACTTC.

The chain employs TRBV6-5 and TRBJ1-5; TRBD1 agrees at 7 bases. V lost 9 bases and J lost 7; bases outside the gene matches: 12. The CDR3 is made up of 14 amino acids. CDR1 is MNHEY and CDR2 is SVGAGI in the germline V gene. As DNA, the CDR3 is TGTGCCAGTACCGAGGGGGCCGGTCGACAGCCCCAGCATTTT. It codes for CASTEGAGRQPQHF.